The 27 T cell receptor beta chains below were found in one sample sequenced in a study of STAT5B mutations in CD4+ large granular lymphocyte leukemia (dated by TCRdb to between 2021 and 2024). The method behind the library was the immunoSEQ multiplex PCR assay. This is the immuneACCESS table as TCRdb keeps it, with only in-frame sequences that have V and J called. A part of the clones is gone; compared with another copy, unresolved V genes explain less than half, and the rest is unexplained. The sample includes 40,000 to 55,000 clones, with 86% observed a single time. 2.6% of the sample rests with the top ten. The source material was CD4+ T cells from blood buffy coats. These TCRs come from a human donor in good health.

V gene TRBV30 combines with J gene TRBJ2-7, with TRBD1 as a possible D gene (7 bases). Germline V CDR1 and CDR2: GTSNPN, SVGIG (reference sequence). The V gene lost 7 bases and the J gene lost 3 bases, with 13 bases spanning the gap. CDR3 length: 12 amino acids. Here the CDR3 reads CALAQGGYEQYF. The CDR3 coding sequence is TGTGCCTTGGCCCAGGGGGGCTACGAGCAGTACTTC. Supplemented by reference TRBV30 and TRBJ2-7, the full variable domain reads SQTIHQWPATLVQPVGSPLSLECTVEGTSNPNLYWYRQAAGRGLQLLFYSVGIGQISSEVPQNLSASRPQDRQFILSSKKLLLSDSGFYLCALAQGGYEQYFGPGTRLTVT.

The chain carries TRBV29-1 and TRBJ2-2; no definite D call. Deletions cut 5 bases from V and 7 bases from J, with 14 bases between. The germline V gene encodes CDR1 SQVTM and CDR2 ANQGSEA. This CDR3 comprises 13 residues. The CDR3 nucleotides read TGCAGCGTTCGGCGTCCTCCGGGCGGGGAGCTGTTTTTT. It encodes CSVRRPPGGELFF.

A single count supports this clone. The CDR3 DNA follows: TGTGCCAGCAGTCTCTTAGCGGGACCCTACAATGAGCAGTTCTTC. Its translation is CASSLLAGPYNEQFF. This rearrangement joins TRBV27 to TRBJ2-1; the match to TRBD2 covers 8 bases. The CDR3 runs 15 residues. Germline V gene sequence: CDR1 MNHEY, CDR2 SMNVEV (reference sequence). V shed 5 bases, J shed 2 bases, and the junction held 5 bases outside the gene matches.

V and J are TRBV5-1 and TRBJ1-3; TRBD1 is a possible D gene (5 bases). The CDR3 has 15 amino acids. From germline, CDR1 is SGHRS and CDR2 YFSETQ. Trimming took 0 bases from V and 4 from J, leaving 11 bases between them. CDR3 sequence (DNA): TGCGCCAGCAGCTTGGGATCGGGGCACGGAAACACCATATATTTT. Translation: CASSLGSGHGNTIYF.

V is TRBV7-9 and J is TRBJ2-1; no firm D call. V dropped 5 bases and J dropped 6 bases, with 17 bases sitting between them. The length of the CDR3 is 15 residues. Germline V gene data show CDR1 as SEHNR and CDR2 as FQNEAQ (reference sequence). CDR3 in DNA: TGTGCCAGCAGCCGAGTGGTTGTAACAGTCAATGAGCAGTTCTTC. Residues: CASSRVVVTVNEQFF.

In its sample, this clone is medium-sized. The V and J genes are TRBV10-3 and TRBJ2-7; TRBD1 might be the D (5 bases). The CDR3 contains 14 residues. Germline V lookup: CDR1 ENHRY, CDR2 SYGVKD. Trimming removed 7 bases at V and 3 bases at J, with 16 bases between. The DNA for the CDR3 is TGTGCCATCACTGACCCAGGGTTAAGCTACGAGCAGTACTTC. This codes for CAITDPGLSYEQYF.

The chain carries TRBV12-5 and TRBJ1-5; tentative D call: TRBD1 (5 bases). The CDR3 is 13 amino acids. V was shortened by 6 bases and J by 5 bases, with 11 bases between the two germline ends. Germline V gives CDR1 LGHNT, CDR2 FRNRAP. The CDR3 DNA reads TGTGCTAGTGGGGGAGACAGCGATCAGCCCCAGCATTTT. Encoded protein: CASGGDSDQPQHF.

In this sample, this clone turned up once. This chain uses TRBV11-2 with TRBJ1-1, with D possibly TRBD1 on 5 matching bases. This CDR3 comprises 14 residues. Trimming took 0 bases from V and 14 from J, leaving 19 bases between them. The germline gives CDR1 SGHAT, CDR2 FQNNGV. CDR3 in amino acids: CASSLDHGGLGLFF. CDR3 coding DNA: TGTGCCAGCAGCTTAGATCACGGGGGTTTGGGGTTGTTCTTT.

CDR3 in DNA: TGTGCCAGCAGCCAGCTCACCGGGACAAACACCGGGGAGCTGTTTTTT. Its translation is CASSQLTGTNTGELFF. J is TRBJ2-2 and V is TRBV14, with D possibly being TRBD1 (6 bases). V was pared by 3 bases and J by 2 bases, with 13 bases between. The CDR3 totals 16 residues. CDR1 SGHDN and CDR2 FVKESK come from the germline V gene.

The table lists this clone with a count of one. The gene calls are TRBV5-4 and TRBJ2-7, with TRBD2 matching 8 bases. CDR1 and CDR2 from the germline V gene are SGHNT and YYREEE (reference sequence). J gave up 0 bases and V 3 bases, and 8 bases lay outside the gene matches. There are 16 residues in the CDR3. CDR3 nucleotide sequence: TGTGCCAGCAGCTCACCCGACACTAGCGGCTCCTACGAGCAGTACTTC. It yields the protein CASSSPDTSGSYEQYF.

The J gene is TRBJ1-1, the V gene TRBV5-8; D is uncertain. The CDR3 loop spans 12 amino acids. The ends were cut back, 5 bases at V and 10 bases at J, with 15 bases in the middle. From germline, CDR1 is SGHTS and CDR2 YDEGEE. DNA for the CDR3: TGTGCCAGCAGACAAACACTATCGAGAGCTTTCTTT. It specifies CASRQTLSRAFF.

This chain's CDR3 is CASSHRDRRQETQYF. The DNA of the CDR3 is TGCGCCAGCAGCCACCGGGACAGAAGACAAGAGACCCAGTACTTC. This sequence joins TRBV4-1 and TRBJ2-5, with TRBD1 identical over 7 bases. The germline V gene has CDR1 MGHRA and CDR2 YSYEKL. Germline trimming cut 3 bases from V and 2 bases from J; bases unmatched to any gene: 6. This CDR3 is built from 15 residues.

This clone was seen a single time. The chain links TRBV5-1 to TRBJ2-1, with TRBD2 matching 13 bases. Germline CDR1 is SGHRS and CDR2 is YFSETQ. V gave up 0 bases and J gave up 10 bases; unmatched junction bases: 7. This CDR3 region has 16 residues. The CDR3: CASSLELAGGSGEQFF. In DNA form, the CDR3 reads TGCGCCAGCAGCTTGGAACTAGCGGGAGGGTCGGGGGAGCAGTTCTTC.

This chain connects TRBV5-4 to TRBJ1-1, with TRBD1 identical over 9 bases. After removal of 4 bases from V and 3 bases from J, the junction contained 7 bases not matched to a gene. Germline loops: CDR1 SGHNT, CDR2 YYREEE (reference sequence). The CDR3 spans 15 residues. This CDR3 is CASSPTGTGYTEAFF. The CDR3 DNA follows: TGTGCCAGCAGCCCCACCGGGACAGGGTACACTGAAGCTTTCTTT.

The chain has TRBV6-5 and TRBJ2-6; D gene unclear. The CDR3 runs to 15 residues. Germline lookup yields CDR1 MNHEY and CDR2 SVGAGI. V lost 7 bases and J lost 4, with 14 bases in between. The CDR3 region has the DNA TGTGCCAGCACTGGGCTAGGTGCCGGGGCCAACGTCCTGACTTTC. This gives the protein CASTGLGAGANVLTF.

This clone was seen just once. CDR3 sequence: CASSYLDTQYF. In DNA, the CDR3 is TGTGCCAGCAGTTACCTGGATACGCAGTATTTT. This chain links TRBV6-6 with TRBJ2-3; D uncertain. The germline gives CDR1 MNHNY, CDR2 SVGAGI (reference sequence). V was cut by 2 bases and J by 6 bases, with 3 bases left in between. The CDR3 extends over 11 amino acids.

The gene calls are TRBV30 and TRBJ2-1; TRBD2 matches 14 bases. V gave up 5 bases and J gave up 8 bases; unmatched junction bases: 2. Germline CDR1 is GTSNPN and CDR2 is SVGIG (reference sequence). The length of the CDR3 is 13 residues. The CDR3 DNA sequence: TGTGCCTGGGGACTAGCGGGAGGTCATGAGCAGTTCTTC. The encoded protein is CAWGLAGGHEQFF. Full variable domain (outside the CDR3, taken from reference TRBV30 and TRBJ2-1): SQTIHQWPATLVQPVGSPLSLECTVEGTSNPNLYWYRQAAGRGLQLLFYSVGIGQISSEVPQNLSASRPQDRQFILSSKKLLLSDSGFYLCAWGLAGGHEQFFGPGTRLTVL.

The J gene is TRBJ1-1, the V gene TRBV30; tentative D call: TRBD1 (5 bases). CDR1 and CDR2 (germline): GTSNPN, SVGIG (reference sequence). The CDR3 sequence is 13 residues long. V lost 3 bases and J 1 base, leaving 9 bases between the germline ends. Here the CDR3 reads CAWRGHPNTEAFF. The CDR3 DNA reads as TGTGCCTGGAGAGGACACCCGAACACTGAAGCTTTCTTT. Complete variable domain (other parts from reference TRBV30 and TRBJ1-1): SQTIHQWPATLVQPVGSPLSLECTVEGTSNPNLYWYRQAAGRGLQLLFYSVGIGQISSEVPQNLSASRPQDRQFILSSKKLLLSDSGFYLCAWRGHPNTEAFFGQGTRLTVV.

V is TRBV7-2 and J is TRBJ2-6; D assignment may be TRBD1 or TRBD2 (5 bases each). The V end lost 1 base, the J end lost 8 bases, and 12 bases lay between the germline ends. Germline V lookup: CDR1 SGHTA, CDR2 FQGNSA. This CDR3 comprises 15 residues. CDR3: CASSLGGDRTNVLTF. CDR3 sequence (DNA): TGTGCCAGCAGCTTAGGAGGGGATCGGACCAACGTCCTGACTTTC.

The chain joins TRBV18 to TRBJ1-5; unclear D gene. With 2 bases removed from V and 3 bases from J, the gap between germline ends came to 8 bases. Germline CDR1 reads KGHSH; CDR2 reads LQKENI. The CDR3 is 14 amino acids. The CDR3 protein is CASSPSTANQPQHF. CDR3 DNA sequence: TGTGCCAGCTCACCAAGCACAGCCAATCAGCCCCAGCATTTT.

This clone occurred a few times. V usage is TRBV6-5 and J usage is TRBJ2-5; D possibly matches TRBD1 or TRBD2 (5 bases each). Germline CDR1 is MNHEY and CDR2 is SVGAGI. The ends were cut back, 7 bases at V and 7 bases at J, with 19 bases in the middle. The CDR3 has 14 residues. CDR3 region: CASNLRDAPGTQYF. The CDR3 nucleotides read TGTGCCAGCAACCTCCGGGACGCCCCGGGGACCCAGTACTTC.

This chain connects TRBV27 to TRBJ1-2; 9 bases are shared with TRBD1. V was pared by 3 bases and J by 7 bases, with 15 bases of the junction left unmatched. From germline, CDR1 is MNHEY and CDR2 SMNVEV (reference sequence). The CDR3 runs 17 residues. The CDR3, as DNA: TGTGCCAGCAGTTTGACCGGGACAGGGAAGGGGGGGGGTGGCTACACCTTC. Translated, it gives CASSLTGTGKGGGGYTF.

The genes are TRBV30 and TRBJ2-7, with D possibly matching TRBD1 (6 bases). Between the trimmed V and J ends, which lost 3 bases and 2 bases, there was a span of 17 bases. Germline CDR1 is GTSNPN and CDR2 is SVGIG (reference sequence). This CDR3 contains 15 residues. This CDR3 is CAWSTFRDKAYEQYF. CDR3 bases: TGTGCCTGGAGCACATTCCGGGACAAGGCCTACGAGCAGTACTTC.

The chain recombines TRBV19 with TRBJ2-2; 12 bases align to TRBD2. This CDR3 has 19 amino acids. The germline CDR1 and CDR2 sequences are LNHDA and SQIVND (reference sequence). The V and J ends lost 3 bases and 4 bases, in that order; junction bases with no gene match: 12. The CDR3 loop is CASSISGPGLAGSTGELFF. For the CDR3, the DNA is TGTGCCAGTAGTATCTCGGGACCGGGACTAGCGGGTAGCACCGGGGAGCTGTTTTTT. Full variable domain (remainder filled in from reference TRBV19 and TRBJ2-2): DGGITQSPKYLFRKEGQNVTLSCEQNLNHDAMYWYRQDPGQGLRLIYYSQIVNDFQKGDIAEGYSVSREKKESFPLTVTSAQKNPTAFYLCASSISGPGLAGSTGELFFGEGSRLTVL.

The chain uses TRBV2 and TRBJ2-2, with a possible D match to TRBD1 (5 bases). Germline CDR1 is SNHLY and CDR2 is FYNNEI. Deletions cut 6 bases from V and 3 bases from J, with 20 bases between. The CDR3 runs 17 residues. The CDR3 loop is CASSLPRTPTHTGELFF. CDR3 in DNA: TGTGCCAGCAGCCTACCGAGGACACCAACTCACACCGGGGAGCTGTTTTTT.

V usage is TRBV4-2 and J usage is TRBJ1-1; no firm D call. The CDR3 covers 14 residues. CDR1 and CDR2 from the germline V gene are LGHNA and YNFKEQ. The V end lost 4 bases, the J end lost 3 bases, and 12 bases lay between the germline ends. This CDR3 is CASSRTGVDTEAFF. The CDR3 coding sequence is TGTGCCAGCAGCCGGACCGGGGTGGACACTGAAGCTTTCTTT.

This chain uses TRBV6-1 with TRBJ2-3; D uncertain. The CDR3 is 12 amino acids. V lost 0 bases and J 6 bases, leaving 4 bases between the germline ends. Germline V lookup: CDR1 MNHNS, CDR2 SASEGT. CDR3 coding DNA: TGTGCCAGCAGTGAAGCGCGGGATACGCAGTATTTT. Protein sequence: CASSEARDTQYF.